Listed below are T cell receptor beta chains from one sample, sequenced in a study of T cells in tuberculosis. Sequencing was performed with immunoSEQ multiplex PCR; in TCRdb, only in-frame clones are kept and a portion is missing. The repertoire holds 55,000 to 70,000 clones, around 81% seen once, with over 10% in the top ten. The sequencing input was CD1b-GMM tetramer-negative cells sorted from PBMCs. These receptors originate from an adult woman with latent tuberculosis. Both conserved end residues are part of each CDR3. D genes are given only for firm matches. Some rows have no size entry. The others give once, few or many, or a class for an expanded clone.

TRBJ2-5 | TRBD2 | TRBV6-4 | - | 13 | CATGGVKQETQYF | TGTGCCACGGGGGGAGTGAAACAAGAGACCCAGTACTTC
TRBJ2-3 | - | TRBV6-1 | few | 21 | CASSEASRLFLMRTSTDTQYF | TGTGCCAGCAGTGAAGCGTCTCGTTTATTCTTGATGAGAACTAGCACAGATACGCAGTATTTT
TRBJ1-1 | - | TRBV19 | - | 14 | CASTPGKLNTEAFF | TGTGCCAGTACCCCCGGGAAGTTGAACACTGAAGCTTTCTTT
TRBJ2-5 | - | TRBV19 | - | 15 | CASSIDLGTRETQYF | TGTGCCAGTAGTATAGATCTGGGGACTCGAGAGACCCAGTACTTC
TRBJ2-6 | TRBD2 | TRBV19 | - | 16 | CASRTGGRSGANVLTF | TGTGCCAGTAGAACGGGGGGGCGAAGTGGGGCCAACGTCCTGACTTTC
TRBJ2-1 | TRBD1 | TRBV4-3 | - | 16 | CASSQGQGAVYNEQFF | TGCGCCAGCAGCCAAGGACAGGGGGCGGTCTACAATGAGCAGTTCTTC
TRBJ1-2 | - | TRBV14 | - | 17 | CASSSRTRYRVQNGYTF | TGTGCCAGCAGCTCTCGCACCCGGTACAGGGTTCAAAATGGCTACACCTTC
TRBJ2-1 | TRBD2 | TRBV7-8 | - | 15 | CASSPRLAGGHEQFF | TGTGCCAGCAGCCCCCGACTAGCGGGAGGTCATGAGCAGTTCTTC
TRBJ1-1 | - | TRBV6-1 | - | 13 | CASSAGGGREAFF | TGTGCCAGCAGTGCTGGGGGAGGAAGGGAAGCTTTCTTT
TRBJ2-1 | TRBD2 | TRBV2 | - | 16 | CASGGLALSRDNEQFF | TGTGCCAGCGGAGGACTAGCGCTTTCAAGGGACAATGAGCAGTTCTTC
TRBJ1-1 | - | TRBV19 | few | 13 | CASSIVRDTEAFF | TGTGCCAGTAGTATAGTCAGGGACACTGAAGCTTTCTTT
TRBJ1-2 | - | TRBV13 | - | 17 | CASSLRARSGPNYGYTF | TGTGCCAGCAGCTTACGGGCCCGGAGCGGGCCTAACTATGGCTACACCTTC
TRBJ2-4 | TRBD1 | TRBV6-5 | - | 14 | CAQGAALAKNIQYF | TGTGCCCAGGGGGCGGCCCTAGCCAAAAACATTCAGTACTTC
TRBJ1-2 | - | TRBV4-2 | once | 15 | CASSPAGGTGYGYTF | TGTGCCAGCAGCCCGGCGGGGGGGACGGGCTATGGCTACACCTTC
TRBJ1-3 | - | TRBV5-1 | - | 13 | CASSLGVGNTIYF | TGCGCCAGCAGCTTGGGAGTTGGAAACACCATATATTTT
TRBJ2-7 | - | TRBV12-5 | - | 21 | CASGLDGSRLGLGTISYEQYF | TGTGCTAGTGGTTTGGACGGATCGCGTCTGGGTCTTGGGACAATTTCCTACGAGCAGTACTTC
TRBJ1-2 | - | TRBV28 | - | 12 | CASSLDTGGYTF | TGTGCCAGCAGTTTGGACACCGGTGGCTACACCTTC
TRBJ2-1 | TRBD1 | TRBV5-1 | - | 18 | CASSIDRESASFHNEQFF | TGCGCCAGCAGCATAGACAGGGAGAGCGCGTCTTTCCACAATGAGCAGTTCTTC